This T cell receptor (beta chain) came from a study of T cell changes during pregnancy in multiple sclerosis. CDR1 is SGHTA and CDR2 is FQGNSA in the germline V gene. With 5 bases clipped from V and 8 bases from J, the junction kept 10 bases outside the gene matches. CDR3 length: 16 amino acids. TCRdb's copy holds only in-frame clones and misses some; the assay was immunoSEQ multiplex PCR. The repertoire consists of more than 45,000 clones, with just over 90% occurring once and the leading ten covering approximately 3.5%. The source material was CD8+ T cells from peripheral blood mononuclear cells, sampled in the second trimester of pregnancy. The chain couples TRBV7-2 to TRBJ2-4; 12 positions match TRBD2. The TCR was taken from a female donor with multiple sclerosis, enrolled in a pregnancy study. CDR3 nucleotide sequence: TGTGCCAGCAGCAGACTAGCGGGAGTTTCAGGGGACATTCAGTACTTC. As protein: CASSRLAGVSGDIQYF.